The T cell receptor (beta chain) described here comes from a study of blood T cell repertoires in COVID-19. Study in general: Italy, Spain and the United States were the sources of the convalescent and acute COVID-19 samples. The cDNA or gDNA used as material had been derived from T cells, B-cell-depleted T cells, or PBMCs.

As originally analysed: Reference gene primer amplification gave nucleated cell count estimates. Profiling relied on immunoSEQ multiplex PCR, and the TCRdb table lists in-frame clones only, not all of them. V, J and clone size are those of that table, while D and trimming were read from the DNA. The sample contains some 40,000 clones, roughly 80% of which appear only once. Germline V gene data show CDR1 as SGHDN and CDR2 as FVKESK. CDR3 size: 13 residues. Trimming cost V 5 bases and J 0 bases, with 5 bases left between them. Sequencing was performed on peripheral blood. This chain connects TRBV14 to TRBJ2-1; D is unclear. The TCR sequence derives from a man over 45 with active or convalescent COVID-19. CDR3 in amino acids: CASSFNSYNEQFF. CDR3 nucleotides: TGTGCCAGCAGCTTCAACTCCTACAATGAGCAGTTCTTC.